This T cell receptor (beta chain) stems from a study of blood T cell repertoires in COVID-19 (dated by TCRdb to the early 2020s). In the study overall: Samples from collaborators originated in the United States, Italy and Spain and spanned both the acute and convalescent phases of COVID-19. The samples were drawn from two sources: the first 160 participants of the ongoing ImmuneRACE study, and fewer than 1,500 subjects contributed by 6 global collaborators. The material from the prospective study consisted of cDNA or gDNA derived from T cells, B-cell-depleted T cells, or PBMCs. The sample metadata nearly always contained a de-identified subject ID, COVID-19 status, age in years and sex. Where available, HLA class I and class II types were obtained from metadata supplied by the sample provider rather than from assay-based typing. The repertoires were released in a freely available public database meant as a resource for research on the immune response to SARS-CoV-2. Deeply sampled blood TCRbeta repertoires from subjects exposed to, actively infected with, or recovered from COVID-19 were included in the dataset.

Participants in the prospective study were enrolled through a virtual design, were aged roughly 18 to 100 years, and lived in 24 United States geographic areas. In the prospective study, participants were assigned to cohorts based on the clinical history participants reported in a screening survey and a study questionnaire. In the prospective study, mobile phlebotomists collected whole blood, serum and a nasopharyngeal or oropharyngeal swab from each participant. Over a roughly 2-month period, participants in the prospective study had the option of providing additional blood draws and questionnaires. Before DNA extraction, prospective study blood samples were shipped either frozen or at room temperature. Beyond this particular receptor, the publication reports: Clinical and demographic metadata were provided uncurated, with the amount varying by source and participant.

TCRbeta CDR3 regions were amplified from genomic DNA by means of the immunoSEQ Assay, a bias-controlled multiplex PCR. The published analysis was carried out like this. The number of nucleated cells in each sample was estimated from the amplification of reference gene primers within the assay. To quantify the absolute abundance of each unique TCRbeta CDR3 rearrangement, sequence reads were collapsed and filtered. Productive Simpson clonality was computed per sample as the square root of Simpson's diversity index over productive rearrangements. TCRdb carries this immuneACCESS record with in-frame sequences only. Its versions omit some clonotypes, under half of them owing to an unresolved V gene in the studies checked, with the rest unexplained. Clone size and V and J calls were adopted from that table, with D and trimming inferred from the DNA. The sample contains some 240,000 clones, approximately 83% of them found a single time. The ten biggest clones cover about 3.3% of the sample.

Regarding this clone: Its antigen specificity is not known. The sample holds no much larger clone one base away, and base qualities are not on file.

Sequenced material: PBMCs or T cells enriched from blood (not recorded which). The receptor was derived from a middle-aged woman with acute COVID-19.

The CDR3 protein is CASSPATGSNYGYTF. The DNA sequence follows: TGTGCCAGCAGTCCGGCGACAGGTTCTAACTATGGCTACACCTTC. The chain couples TRBV6-5 to TRBJ1-2, and the D gene may be TRBD1, 6 bases matching. The germline V gene gives CDR1 as MNHEY and CDR2 as SVGAGI. The CDR3 covers 15 residues, taking in both the cysteine and the phenylalanine. Only the CDR3 portion is preserved as DNA: 45 bases, with reading frame beginning at the first base. Trimming takes 5 bases from V and 0 bases from J, and the germline ends sit 13 bases apart.